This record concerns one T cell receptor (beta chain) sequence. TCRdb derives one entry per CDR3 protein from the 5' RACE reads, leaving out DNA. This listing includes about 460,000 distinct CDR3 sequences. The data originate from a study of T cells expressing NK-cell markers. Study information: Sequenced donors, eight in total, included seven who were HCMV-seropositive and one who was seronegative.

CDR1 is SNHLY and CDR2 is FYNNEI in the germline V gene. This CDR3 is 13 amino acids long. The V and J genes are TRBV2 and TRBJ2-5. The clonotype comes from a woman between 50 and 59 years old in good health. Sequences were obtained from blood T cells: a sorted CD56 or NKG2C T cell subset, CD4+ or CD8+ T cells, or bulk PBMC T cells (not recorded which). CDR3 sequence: CASMVRYQETQYF.